A selection of T cell receptor beta chains follows, all from one sample in a study of identical twins. TCRdb processed the 5' RACE reads anew with MiXCR; each CDR3 protein has one entry. The sample yields around 1.7 million distinct CDR3 sequences, about 30% seen once. Sequenced material: cord blood. The receptor set was obtained from a newborn girl in good health. Both conserved end residues are part of each CDR3. Each record gives: V gene, clone size, D gene, J gene, CDR3 protein, CDR3 DNA. D genes are given only for firm matches. Clone size is not always given. Where it is, it says once, few, many or a class for expanded clones.

>TRBV27|many|TRBD1|TRBJ2-5
CASSRPGTGLKTQYF
TGTGCCAGCAGCCGTCCCGGGACAGGGTTGAAGACCCAGTACTTC
>TRBV5-6|.|.|TRBJ1-5
CASSYGRNNQPQHF
TGTGCCAGCAGCTACGGACGGAACAATCAGCCCCAGCATTTT
>TRBV2|.|.|TRBJ1-1
CATRDFVTEAFF
TGTGCCACCCGGGACTTTGTCACTGAAGCTTTCTTT
>TRBV7-2|many|TRBD2|TRBJ2-7
CASSLKASGSYEQYF
TGTGCCAGCAGCTTAAAAGCTAGCGGGAGCTACGAGCAGTACTTC
>TRBV20-1|.|.|TRBJ2-1
CSARPTRYNEQFF
TGCAGTGCTAGACCTACTAGATACAATGAGCAGTTCTTC
>TRBV20-1|.|.|TRBJ1-1
CSARFEAFF
TGCAGTGCTAGGTTTGAAGCTTTCTTT
>TRBV9|few|.|TRBJ1-2
CASSVFPRQGTLYGYTF
TGTGCCAGCAGCGTATTCCCCAGACAAGGGACACTATATGGCTACACCTTC
>TRBV29-1|.|TRBD1|TRBJ2-5
CSVGQGASETQYF
TGCAGCGTAGGACAGGGGGCGAGTGAGACCCAGTACTTC
>TRBV27|.|TRBD2|TRBJ2-7
CASSLTGSGAYEQYF
TGTGCCAGCAGTTTGACGGGAAGCGGGGCCTACGAGCAGTACTTC
>TRBV7-9|.|.|TRBJ2-3
CAGSSDFTDTQYF
TGTGCCGGCAGCTCGGACTTCACAGATACGCAGTATTTT
>TRBV9|few|.|TRBJ1-1
CASSVDPDTNTEAFF
TGTGCCAGCAGCGTAGACCCGGACACGAACACTGAAGCTTTCTTT
>TRBV2|few|.|TRBJ2-3
CASMREIAGTDTQYF
TGTGCCAGCATGAGGGAGATCGCGGGCACAGATACGCAGTATTTT
>TRBV5-6|.|TRBD2|TRBJ2-5
CASSIGLAGGETQYF
TGTGCCAGCAGCATAGGACTAGCGGGAGGAGAGACCCAGTACTTC
>TRBV5-1|.|.|TRBJ2-7
CASSLSDGGRGYEQYF
TGCGCCAGCAGCTTGAGCGATGGAGGTCGGGGTTACGAGCAGTACTTC
>TRBV2|.|TRBD1|TRBJ1-1
CASQTTGTANTEAFF
TGTGCCAGCCAAACTACCGGGACAGCGAACACTGAAGCTTTCTTT
>TRBV4-2|few|TRBD1|TRBJ2-7
CASSQPDRDLYEQYF
TGTGCCAGCAGCCAACCCGACAGGGACCTCTACGAGCAGTACTTC
>TRBV27|.|TRBD2|TRBJ2-1
CASSSQLAALIYNEQFF
TGTGCCAGCAGTTCTCAACTAGCGGCTTTAATATACAATGAGCAGTTCTTC
>TRBV20-1|.|.|TRBJ1-2
CSARDRGDTNYGYTF
TGCAGTGCTAGAGATCGGGGAGACACTAACTATGGCTACACCTTC
>TRBV5-6|.|.|TRBJ2-1
CASSLIGGPNEQFF
TGTGCCAGCAGCTTGATAGGAGGTCCCAATGAGCAGTTCTTC
>TRBV12-3/TRBV12-4|few|.|TRBJ1-5
CASSSSGGKGNQPQHF
TGTGCCAGCAGTTCCTCAGGAGGAAAAGGCAATCAGCCCCAGCATTTT
>TRBV12-3/TRBV12-4|.|.|TRBJ1-2
CASRRGSGGYTF
TGTGCCAGCAGACGGGGTAGTGGGGGCTACACCTTC
>TRBV12-3/TRBV12-4|many|TRBD2|TRBJ2-5
CASSRLAGSETQYF
TGTGCCAGCAGCAGACTAGCGGGGAGCGAGACCCAGTACTTC
>TRBV18|.|.|TRBJ2-4
CASSKIWRTENIQYF
TGTGCCAGCTCAAAGATTTGGCGGACAGAAAACATTCAGTACTTC
>TRBV28|.|.|TRBJ2-5
CASSLLGVISGLGTQYF
TGTGCCAGCAGTTTATTGGGTGTAATTAGCGGCCTAGGGACCCAGTACTTC
>TRBV6-6|few|.|TRBJ2-1
CASSYNVDRNNEQFF
TGTGCCAGCAGTTACAACGTCGACAGAAACAATGAGCAGTTCTTC
>TRBV3-1|few|TRBD2|TRBJ2-6
CASSQGLAALSGANVLTF
TGTGCCAGCAGCCAAGGGCTAGCGGCCTTATCGGGGGCCAACGTCCTGACTTTC
>TRBV7-2|many|.|TRBJ2-4
CASSLMTALAKNIQYF
TGTGCCAGCAGCTTAATGACAGCCCTAGCCAAAAACATTCAGTACTTC
>TRBV12-3/TRBV12-4|.|TRBD2|TRBJ2-1
CASSLSPGLAGGPEQFF
TGTGCCAGCAGTCTTTCCCCGGGACTAGCGGGGGGTCCCGAGCAGTTCTTC
>TRBV6-2/TRBV6-3|.|.|TRBJ1-1
CASIGGYGWTEAFF
TGTGCCAGCATTGGGGGGTACGGTTGGACTGAAGCTTTCTTT
>TRBV15|.|.|TRBJ1-4
CATSRGEKLFF
TGTGCCACCAGCAGAGGAGAAAAACTGTTTTTT
>TRBV5-1|few|.|TRBJ2-7
CASSLGRMGGEQYF
TGCGCCAGCAGCTTGGGGAGAATGGGAGGCGAGCAGTACTTC
>TRBV29-1|many|.|TRBJ2-5
CSVFPRDFQETQYF
TGCAGCGTCTTCCCCCGGGACTTCCAAGAGACCCAGTACTTC
>TRBV29-1|.|.|TRBJ2-7
CSVVGPVHEQYF
TGCAGCGTCGTGGGCCCGGTCCACGAGCAGTACTTC